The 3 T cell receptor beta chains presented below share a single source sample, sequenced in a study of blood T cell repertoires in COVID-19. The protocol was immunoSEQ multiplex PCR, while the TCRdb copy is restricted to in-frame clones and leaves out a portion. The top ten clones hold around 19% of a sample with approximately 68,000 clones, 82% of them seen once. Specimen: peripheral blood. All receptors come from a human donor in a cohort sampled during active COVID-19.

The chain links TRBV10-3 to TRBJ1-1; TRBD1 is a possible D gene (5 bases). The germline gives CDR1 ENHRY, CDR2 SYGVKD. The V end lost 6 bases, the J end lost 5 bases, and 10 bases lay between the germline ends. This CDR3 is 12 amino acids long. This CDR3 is CAIRSGVTEAFF. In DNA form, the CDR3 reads TGTGCCATCAGATCGGGGGTGACTGAAGCTTTCTTT.

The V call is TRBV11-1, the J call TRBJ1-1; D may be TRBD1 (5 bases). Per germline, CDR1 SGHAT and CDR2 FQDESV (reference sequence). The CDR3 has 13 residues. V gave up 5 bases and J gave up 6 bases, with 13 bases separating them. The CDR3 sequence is CASSRGGFPEAFF. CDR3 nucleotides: TGTGCCAGCAGCAGGGGTGGGTTTCCTGAAGCTTTCTTT. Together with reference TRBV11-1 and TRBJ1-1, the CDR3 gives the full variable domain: EAEVAQSPRYKITEKSQAVAFWCDPISGHATLYWYRQILGQGPELLVQFQDESVVDDSQLPKDRFSAERLKGVDSTLKIQPAELGDSAMYLCASSRGGFPEAFFGQGTRLTVV.

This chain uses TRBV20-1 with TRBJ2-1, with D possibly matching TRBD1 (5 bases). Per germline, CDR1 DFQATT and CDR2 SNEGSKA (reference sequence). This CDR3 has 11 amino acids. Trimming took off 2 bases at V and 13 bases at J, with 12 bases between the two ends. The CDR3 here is CSARSDTEQFF. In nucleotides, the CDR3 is TGCAGTGCTAGATCGGACACGGAACAGTTCTTC.